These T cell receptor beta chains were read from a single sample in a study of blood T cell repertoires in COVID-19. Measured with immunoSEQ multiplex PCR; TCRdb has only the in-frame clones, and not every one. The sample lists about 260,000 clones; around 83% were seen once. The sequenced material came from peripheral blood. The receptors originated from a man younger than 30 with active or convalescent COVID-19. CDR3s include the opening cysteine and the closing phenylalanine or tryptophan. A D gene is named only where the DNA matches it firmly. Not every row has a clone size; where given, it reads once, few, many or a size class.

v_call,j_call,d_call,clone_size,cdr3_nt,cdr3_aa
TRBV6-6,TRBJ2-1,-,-,TGTGCCAGCAGGGCGGGCCCCGCAATCTACAATGAGCAGTTCTTC,CASRAGPAIYNEQFF
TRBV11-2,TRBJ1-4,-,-,TGTGCCAGCAGCTTAGATTCCCTCAGCTTGGGAGGGTATGAAAAACTGTTTTTT,CASSLDSLSLGGYEKLFF
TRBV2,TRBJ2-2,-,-,TGTGCCAGCATGGGAGGCGGGGAGCTGTTTTTT,CASMGGGELFF
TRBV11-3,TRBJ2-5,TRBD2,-,TGTGCCAGCAGCTCCTTTTACACTAGCGGGAGTGGGGAGACCCAGTACTTC,CASSSFYTSGSGETQYF
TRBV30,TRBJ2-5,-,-,TGTGCCTGGAGTTCTCCGCAATTGGTCGGGTCCCAGTACTTC,CAWSSPQLVGSQYF
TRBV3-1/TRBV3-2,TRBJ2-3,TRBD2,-,TGTGCCAGCAGCCAACGGGGGGCAGATACGCAGTATTTT,CASSQRGADTQYF
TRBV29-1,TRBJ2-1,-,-,TGCAGCGTTGAAGACTTCGGGACTTACAATGAGCAGTTCTTC,CSVEDFGTYNEQFF
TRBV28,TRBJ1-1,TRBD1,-,TGTGCCAGCAGTTTGGAACAGGGGATGGCTGAAGCTTTCTTT,CASSLEQGMAEAFF
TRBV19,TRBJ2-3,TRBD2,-,TGTGCCAGTAGATTCGGGGTAGCGGGAGGAGAAGATACGCAGTATTTT,CASRFGVAGGEDTQYF
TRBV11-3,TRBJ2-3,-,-,TGTGCCAGCAGCTCAGGAGATACGCAGTATTTT,CASSSGDTQYF
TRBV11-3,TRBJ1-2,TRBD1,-,TGTGCCAGCAGCTTAACGGTGGGACAGACTAACTATGGCTACACCTTC,CASSLTVGQTNYGYTF
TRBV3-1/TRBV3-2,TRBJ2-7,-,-,TGTGCCAGCAGTCCGGATTCGTGGGCGCAGTACTTC,CASSPDSWAQYF
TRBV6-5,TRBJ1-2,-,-,TGTGCCAGCAGTTACCTTCGGGAGCGTGCCCGATATGGCTACACCTTC,CASSYLRERARYGYTF
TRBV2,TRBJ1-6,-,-,TGTGCCAGTAAACAGGGTTTCAATTCACCCCTCCACTTT,CASKQGFNSPLHF
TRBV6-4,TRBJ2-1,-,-,TGTGCCAGCAGTGTCTTCCCCTCCAATGAGCAGTTCTTC,CASSVFPSNEQFF
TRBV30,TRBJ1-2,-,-,TGTGCCTGGGGGAGATTCTATGGCTACACCTTC,CAWGRFYGYTF
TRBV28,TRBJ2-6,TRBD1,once,TGTGCCAGCAGTTTTCACCAGGGGGCGATCGGGGCCAACGTCCTGACTTTC,CASSFHQGAIGANVLTF
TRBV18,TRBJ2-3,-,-,TGTGCCAGCTCCCCGGGCGGGGCGGGCACAGATACGCAGTATTTT,CASSPGGAGTDTQYF
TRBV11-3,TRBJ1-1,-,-,TGTGCCAGCAGCTTAGACCAAGTTGGTCAGGCGGGAGGAGTAGCTTTCTTT,CASSLDQVGQAGGVAFF
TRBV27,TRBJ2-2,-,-,TGTGCCAGCAGTCCGACTATTAACACCGGGGAGCTGTTTTTT,CASSPTINTGELFF
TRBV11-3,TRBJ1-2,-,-,TGTGCCAGCAGCTTATCGGGGTTAGGCTACACCTTC,CASSLSGLGYTF
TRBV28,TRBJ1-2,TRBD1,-,TGTGCCAGCAGTTCCGACCGACAGGGCTATGGCTACACCTTC,CASSSDRQGYGYTF
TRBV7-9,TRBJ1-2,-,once,TGTGCCAGCAGGAGTGGTACGAGCTATGGCTACACCTTC,CASRSGTSYGYTF
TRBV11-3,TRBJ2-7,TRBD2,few,TGTGCCAGCAGCTTCGGTCCTAGCGGCTACGAGCAGTACTTC,CASSFGPSGYEQYF
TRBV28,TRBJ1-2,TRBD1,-,TGTGCCAGCAGATCAGGACAGGGATTGTTGGGCTACACCTTC,CASRSGQGLLGYTF
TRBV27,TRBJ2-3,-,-,TGTGCCAGCAGTCCTTGGAGGGGGCGCACAGATACGCAGTATTTT,CASSPWRGRTDTQYF
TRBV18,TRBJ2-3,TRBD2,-,TGTGCCAGCTCACCGATTACTAGCGCCCGCACAGATACGCAGTATTTT,CASSPITSARTDTQYF
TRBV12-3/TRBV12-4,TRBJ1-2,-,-,TGTGCCAGCAGGCGATACTCCTATGGCTACACCTTC,CASRRYSYGYTF
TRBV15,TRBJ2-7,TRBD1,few,TGTGCCACCAGCAGAGATCTGGGACAGGGAGGCGAGCAGTACTTC,CATSRDLGQGGEQYF
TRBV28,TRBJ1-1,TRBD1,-,TGTGCCAGCAGTCTACCGCCGGACAGGGAGGACACTGAAGCTTTCTTT,CASSLPPDREDTEAFF
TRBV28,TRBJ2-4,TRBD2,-,TGTGCCAGCAGCCGCCGACTAGCGGGGGTAAAAAACATTCAGTACTTC,CASSRRLAGVKNIQYF
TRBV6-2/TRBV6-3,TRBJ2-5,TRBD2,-,TGTGCCAGCAGCCAGGGGACTAGCGTGTACCAAGAGACCCAGTACTTC,CASSQGTSVYQETQYF
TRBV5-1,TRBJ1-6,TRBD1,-,TGCGCCAGCAGCTTGGCCGGCCGGGACAGCTCCTATAATTCACCCCTCCACTTT,CASSLAGRDSSYNSPLHF
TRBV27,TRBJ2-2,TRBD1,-,TGTGCCAGCAGCCCGACAGGGGTGAACACCGGGGAGCTGTTTTTT,CASSPTGVNTGELFF
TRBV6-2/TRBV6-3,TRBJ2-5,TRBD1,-,TGTGCCAGCAGTTCGACGTTAGGACAGGGTGAAGTGTCCCAGTACTTC,CASSSTLGQGEVSQYF
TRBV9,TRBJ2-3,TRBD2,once,TGTGCCAGCAGCGTAGAAGCGGGACGTTTTTCAGATACGCAGTATTTT,CASSVEAGRFSDTQYF
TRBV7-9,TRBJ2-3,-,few,TGTGCCAGCAGCTTTGGGGAGGCTAGCACAGATACGCAGTATTTT,CASSFGEASTDTQYF
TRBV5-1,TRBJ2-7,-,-,TGCGCCAGCAGCTTGGTTGGGCCCCTATACGAGCAGTACTTC,CASSLVGPLYEQYF
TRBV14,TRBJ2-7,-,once,TGTGCCAGCAGCCAAGCCCCGGGGGTCCAGCAGTACTTC,CASSQAPGVQQYF
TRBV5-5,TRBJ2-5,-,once,TGTGCCAGCAGCCAGGGAATCGGGGAGACCCAGTACTTC,CASSQGIGETQYF
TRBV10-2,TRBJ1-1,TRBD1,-,TGCGCCAGCAGTGAGTCTTACAGGGGAAACACTGAAGCTTTCTTT,CASSESYRGNTEAFF
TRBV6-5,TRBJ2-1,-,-,TGTGCCAGCACCTCACCAATTCATAGGGGGCAGTTCTTC,CASTSPIHRGQFF
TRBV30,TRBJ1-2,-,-,TGTGCCTGGAGTAACGGGACAAGACGCTATGGCTACACCTTC,CAWSNGTRRYGYTF
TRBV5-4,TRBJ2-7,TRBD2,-,TGTGCCAGCAGAAATTGGGGTAGCGGGGAAATTATTGGCGAGCAGTACTTC,CASRNWGSGEIIGEQYF
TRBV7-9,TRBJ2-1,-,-,TGTGCCAGCAGCTCCCCTAAACAGCGGGCACAGAGCTCCTACAATGAGCAGTTCTTC,CASSSPKQRAQSSYNEQFF